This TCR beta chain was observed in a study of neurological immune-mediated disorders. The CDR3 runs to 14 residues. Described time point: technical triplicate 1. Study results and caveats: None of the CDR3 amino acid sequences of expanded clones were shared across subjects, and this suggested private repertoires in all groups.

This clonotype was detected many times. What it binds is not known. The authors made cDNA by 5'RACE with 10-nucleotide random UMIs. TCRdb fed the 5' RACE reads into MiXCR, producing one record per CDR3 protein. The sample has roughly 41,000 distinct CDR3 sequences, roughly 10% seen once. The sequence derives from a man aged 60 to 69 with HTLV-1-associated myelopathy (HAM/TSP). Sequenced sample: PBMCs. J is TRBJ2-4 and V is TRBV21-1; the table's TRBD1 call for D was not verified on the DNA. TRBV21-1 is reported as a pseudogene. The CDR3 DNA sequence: TGTGCCAGCAGCAATTCTCGTCTTCTCCCGGGGACCTACTTC. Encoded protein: CASSNSRLLPGTYF.